This T cell receptor (beta chain) was identified during a study of blood T cell repertoires in COVID-19. Across the study: COVID-19 samples, acute and convalescent, were from the United States, Italy and Spain. PBMCs, B-cell-depleted T cells, or T cells provided the cDNA or gDNA that made up the material.

Patients in Seattle were enrolled during active infection, then followed longitudinally. The V gene's germline CDR1 is MDHEN and CDR2 SYDVKM. The V gene end was trimmed by 4 bases and the J gene end by 4 bases; junction bases not matched to a gene: 10. CDR3 length: 16 amino acids. In the authors' workflow: Nucleated cell number was recorded as an estimate derived from reference gene primer amplification. Clones were sequenced by immunoSEQ multiplex PCR, and TCRdb holds only the in-frame ones, with some missing. V and J calls and clone size come straight from that table; D and trimming were deduced from the DNA. Of 300,000 to 350,000 clones listed, approximately 86% are singletons.

The chain has TRBV28 and TRBJ1-2; 9 nucleotides align to TRBD1. The receptor was isolated from a man aged 25-45 years with COVID-19, enrolled during active disease. Sequenced material: peripheral blood. The CDR3 bases are TGTGCCAGCAGTTCCCTATCGGACAGGGGACTCTATGGCTACACCTTC. It encodes CASSSLSDRGLYGYTF.